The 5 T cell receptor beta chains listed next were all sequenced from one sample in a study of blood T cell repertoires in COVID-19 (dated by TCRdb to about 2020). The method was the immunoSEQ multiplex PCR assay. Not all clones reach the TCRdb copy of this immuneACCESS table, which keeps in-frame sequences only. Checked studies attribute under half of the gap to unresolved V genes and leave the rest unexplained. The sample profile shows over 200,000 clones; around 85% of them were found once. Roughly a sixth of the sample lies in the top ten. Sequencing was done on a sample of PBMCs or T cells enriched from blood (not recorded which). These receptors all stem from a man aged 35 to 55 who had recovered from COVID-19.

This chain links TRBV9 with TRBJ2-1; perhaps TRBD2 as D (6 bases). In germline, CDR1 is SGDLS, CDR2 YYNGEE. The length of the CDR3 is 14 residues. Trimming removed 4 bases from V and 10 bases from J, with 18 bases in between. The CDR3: CASSPRTDYSEQFF. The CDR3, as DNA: TGTGCCAGCAGCCCGAGGACGGACTACAGCGAGCAGTTCTTC.

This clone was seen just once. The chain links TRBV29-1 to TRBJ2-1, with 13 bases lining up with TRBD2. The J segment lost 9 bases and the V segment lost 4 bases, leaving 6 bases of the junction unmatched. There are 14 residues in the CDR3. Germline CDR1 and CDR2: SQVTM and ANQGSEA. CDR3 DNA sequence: TGCAGCGTTGTAGGACTAGCGGGAGTTATTGAGCAGTTCTTC. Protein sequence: CSVVGLAGVIEQFF.

The chain's CDR3 is CASSLLDTEYSPLHF. In DNA form, the CDR3 reads TGTGCCAGCAGCCTCTTGGACACGGAGTATTCACCCCTCCACTTT. The chain couples TRBV28 to TRBJ1-6; D is perhaps TRBD1 (5 bases). The germline CDR1 and CDR2 sequences are MDHEN and SYDVKM. The CDR3 covers 15 residues. Trimming cost V 6 bases and J 8 bases, with 17 bases left between them.

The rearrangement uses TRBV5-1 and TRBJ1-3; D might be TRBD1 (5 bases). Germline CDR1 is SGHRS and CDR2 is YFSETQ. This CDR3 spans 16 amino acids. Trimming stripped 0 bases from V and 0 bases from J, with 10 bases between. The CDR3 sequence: CASSLGQSSSGNTIYF. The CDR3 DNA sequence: TGCGCCAGCAGCTTGGGACAGTCGAGCTCTGGAAACACCATATATTTT.

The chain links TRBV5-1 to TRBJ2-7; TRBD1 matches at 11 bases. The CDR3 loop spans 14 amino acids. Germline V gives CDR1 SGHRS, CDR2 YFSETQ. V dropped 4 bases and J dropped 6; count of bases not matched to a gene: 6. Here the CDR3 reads CASSIGQGAGEQYF. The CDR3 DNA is TGCGCCAGCAGCATTGGACAGGGGGCGGGCGAGCAGTACTTC.